This T cell receptor (beta chain) was sequenced for a study of technical replicates of blood from a few donors. V dropped 6 bases and J dropped 5 bases, with 10 bases sitting between them. Germline-derived CDR1 and CDR2 are SNHLY and FYNNEI. The CDR3 is made up of 12 amino acids. Clones were read by immunoSEQ multiplex PCR, and TCRdb kept only the in-frame ones, dropping some. The repertoire holds some 60,000 clones, with approximately 94% as singletons. Sequences were obtained from PBMCs. The chain joins TRBV2 to TRBJ2-5; no reliable D call. The source is a human donor in good health. Some clones in this sample may be carry-over from other donors' samples. CDR3 amino acids: CASRSAQETQYF. Here the CDR3 DNA reads TGTGCCAGCAGATCTGCACAGGAGACCCAGTACTTC.